This is a list of T cell receptor beta chains from one sample in a study of monozygotic twins with inflammatory bowel disease. No DNA is given; TCRdb re-called the 5' RACE reads and lists each CDR3 protein once. The sample shows 150,000 to 200,000 distinct CDR3 sequences, and over 2.5% sits with its ten largest clones. Sequenced sample: blood. These receptors were taken from a human donor with ulcerative colitis or Crohn's disease, or a healthy co-twin of an affected twin (not recorded which). Each CDR3 is given with its conserved first and last residue. Fields, in order: V gene, J gene, CDR3 protein.

V gene: TRBV29-1; J gene: TRBJ1-1; CDR3 protein: CSVENWGAFGAFF
V gene: TRBV5-1; J gene: TRBJ2-1; CDR3 protein: CASSLETSGRTYNEQFF
V gene: TRBV5-6; J gene: TRBJ2-3; CDR3 protein: CASSLVVAGDTQYF
V gene: TRBV18; J gene: TRBJ2-3; CDR3 protein: CASSPERATQYF
V gene: TRBV28; J gene: TRBJ1-5; CDR3 protein: CASSPGPGPQHF
V gene: TRBV5-6; J gene: TRBJ1-1; CDR3 protein: CASSLRQGSTEAFF
V gene: TRBV21-1; J gene: TRBJ2-7; CDR3 protein: CASSNPHRSSYEQYF
V gene: TRBV24-1; J gene: TRBJ2-1; CDR3 protein: CATSDADAGASYNEQFF
V gene: TRBV25-1; J gene: TRBJ1-6; CDR3 protein: CASRENRGESPPHF
V gene: TRBV14; J gene: TRBJ2-1; CDR3 protein: CASRDGISYNEQFF
V gene: TRBV10-3; J gene: TRBJ2-7; CDR3 protein: CAISESIGTGAYEQYF
V gene: TRBV11-2; J gene: TRBJ2-7; CDR3 protein: CASSATSSYEQYF
V gene: TRBV5-1; J gene: TRBJ1-1; CDR3 protein: CASSKGQGATEAFF
V gene: TRBV29-1; J gene: TRBJ2-1; CDR3 protein: CSVRLGSYNEQFF
V gene: TRBV5-1; J gene: TRBJ2-2; CDR3 protein: CASSPGQPNTGELFF
V gene: TRBV28; J gene: TRBJ1-2; CDR3 protein: CASKDQGTIRNYGYTF
V gene: TRBV12-3/TRBV12-4; J gene: TRBJ1-5; CDR3 protein: CASSLRDGNQPQHF
V gene: TRBV5-1; J gene: TRBJ2-2; CDR3 protein: CASRRLANTGELFF
V gene: TRBV7-6; J gene: TRBJ2-2; CDR3 protein: CASSLVVIGGELFF
V gene: TRBV4-1; J gene: TRBJ1-6; CDR3 protein: CASSQDPVGTYNSPLHF
V gene: TRBV7-2; J gene: TRBJ2-7; CDR3 protein: CASSLERDLSYEQYF
V gene: TRBV5-1; J gene: TRBJ2-1; CDR3 protein: CASSWGQGTGNEQFF
V gene: TRBV6-1; J gene: TRBJ1-5; CDR3 protein: CASRLQGDQPQHF
V gene: TRBV7-2; J gene: TRBJ1-5; CDR3 protein: CASSWTSSNQPQHF
V gene: TRBV7-9; J gene: TRBJ1-1; CDR3 protein: CASSSPGHGRNTEAFF
V gene: TRBV28; J gene: TRBJ2-6; CDR3 protein: CASSLTGGAGANVLTF
V gene: TRBV5-1; J gene: TRBJ1-5; CDR3 protein: CASSLEGAQPQHF
V gene: TRBV6-4; J gene: TRBJ2-7; CDR3 protein: CASSDEAETQPYEQYF
V gene: TRBV18; J gene: TRBJ1-2; CDR3 protein: CASSPSTGETNYGYTF
V gene: TRBV7-6; J gene: TRBJ1-1; CDR3 protein: CASSLKENTEAFF
V gene: TRBV20-1; J gene: TRBJ1-5; CDR3 protein: CSAPPGGHSNQPQHF
V gene: TRBV7-3; J gene: TRBJ2-3; CDR3 protein: CASSSGLAGGSSTDTQYF
V gene: TRBV7-9; J gene: TRBJ1-4; CDR3 protein: CTSSLVATNEKLFF
V gene: TRBV7-2; J gene: TRBJ2-7; CDR3 protein: CASSPGGSYEQYF
V gene: TRBV20-1; J gene: TRBJ2-2; CDR3 protein: CSASAPRGGFRELFF
V gene: TRBV14; J gene: TRBJ2-7; CDR3 protein: CASSLGRSLLYEQYF
V gene: TRBV6-5; J gene: TRBJ1-6; CDR3 protein: CASSWGGKNSPLHF
V gene: TRBV5-6; J gene: TRBJ2-7; CDR3 protein: CASSPPGGYEQYF
V gene: TRBV7-9; J gene: TRBJ2-5; CDR3 protein: CASSLAGGPIQETQYF
V gene: TRBV6-2/TRBV6-3; J gene: TRBJ2-3; CDR3 protein: CASSYPTKLEDTQYF
V gene: TRBV20-1; J gene: TRBJ2-6; CDR3 protein: CSASGVGANVLTF
V gene: TRBV29-1; J gene: TRBJ2-3; CDR3 protein: CSVGGGKGATDTQYF
V gene: TRBV28; J gene: TRBJ2-7; CDR3 protein: CASSPNGRTGHF
V gene: TRBV6-1; J gene: TRBJ2-3; CDR3 protein: CASGLADSTDTQYF
V gene: TRBV12-3/TRBV12-4; J gene: TRBJ2-1; CDR3 protein: CASSPPGREQFF
V gene: TRBV14; J gene: TRBJ2-7; CDR3 protein: CASMLGSRYEQYF
V gene: TRBV5-1; J gene: TRBJ2-1; CDR3 protein: CASSPVTDSFGSYNEQFF
V gene: TRBV7-3; J gene: TRBJ2-1; CDR3 protein: CASSSGLNNNEQFF
V gene: TRBV12-3/TRBV12-4; J gene: TRBJ1-4; CDR3 protein: CASSASSATNEKLFF
V gene: TRBV12-3/TRBV12-4; J gene: TRBJ2-1; CDR3 protein: CASSPGASGSREEFF
V gene: TRBV27; J gene: TRBJ1-4; CDR3 protein: CASSLFRLGGEEKLFF
V gene: TRBV12-3/TRBV12-4; J gene: TRBJ2-7; CDR3 protein: CASSIAGGPLNEQYF
V gene: TRBV19; J gene: TRBJ1-1; CDR3 protein: CASSIDNRNTEAFF
V gene: TRBV5-1; J gene: TRBJ2-2; CDR3 protein: CASSSRTGGSTGELFF